What follows are 8 T cell receptor beta chains derived from one specimen sequenced in a study of PD-1 blockade in mismatch repair-deficient tumors. Libraries were prepared by immunoSEQ multiplex PCR; TCRdb keeps only in-frame clonotypes and omits some of them. Of more than 40,000 clones in the sample, approximately 84% are singletons; the top ten hold about 8.1%. The specimen comprised peripheral blood, sampled roughly 20 weeks after starting pembrolizumab. The receptor set was obtained from an adult with mismatch repair-deficient cancer.

This clone was counted between two and nine times. The CDR3 coding sequence is TGCGCCAGCAGCCCCGGAACAGGGTGGCGCACAGATACGCAGTATTTT. Its translation: CASSPGTGWRTDTQYF. The chain has TRBV5-1 and TRBJ2-3, with D possibly matching TRBD1 (6 bases). Trimming took 4 bases from V and 1 from J, leaving 16 bases between them. There are 16 residues in the CDR3. Germline assignment: CDR1 SGHRS and CDR2 YFSETQ. The full variable domain, completed using reference TRBV5-1 and TRBJ2-3, is KAGVTQTPRYLIKTRGQQVTLSCSPISGHRSVSWYQQTPGQGLQFLFEYFSETQRNKGNFPGRFSGRQFSNSRSEMNVSTLELGDSALYLCASSPGTGWRTDTQYFGPGTRLTVL.

The rearrangement uses TRBV19 and TRBJ1-5; no reliable D call. The CDR3 is 16 residues long. Trimming took off 9 bases at V and 0 bases at J, with 18 bases between the two ends. From germline, CDR1 is LNHDA and CDR2 SQIVND (reference sequence). CDR3 DNA: TGTGCCAGCGAGAAGGAGACGGGTGATAGCAATCAGCCCCAGCATTTT. As protein: CASEKETGDSNQPQHF. Supplemented by reference TRBV19 and TRBJ1-5, the full variable domain reads DGGITQSPKYLFRKEGQNVTLSCEQNLNHDAMYWYRQDPGQGLRLIYYSQIVNDFQKGDIAEGYSVSREKKESFPLTVTSAQKNPTAFYLCASEKETGDSNQPQHFGDGTRLSIL.

In DNA, the CDR3 is TGTGCCAGTAGTCTCCGACTAGCCCCAGAGACCCAGTACTTC. Its translation is CASSLRLAPETQYF. The chain recombines TRBV19 with TRBJ2-5; 7 bases line up with TRBD2. The CDR3 has 14 amino acids. Unmatched junction bases numbered 7, after V lost 5 bases and J lost 4 bases. Germline V lookup: CDR1 LNHDA, CDR2 SQIVND (reference sequence).

This chain links TRBV27 with TRBJ2-7; 8 bases align to TRBD2. Germline trimming cut 6 bases from V and 5 bases from J; bases unmatched to any gene: 6. Germline lookup yields CDR1 MNHEY and CDR2 SMNVEV (reference sequence). The CDR3 contains 13 residues. The CDR3 DNA reads TGTGCCAGCAGAGCGGGAGTTCCCCACGAGCAGTACTTC. It is translated as CASRAGVPHEQYF.

This clone was counted a single time. This rearrangement joins TRBV9 to TRBJ2-3, with TRBD1 matching 7 bases. The CDR3 extends over 14 amino acids. Trimming cost V 3 bases and J 6 bases; bases outside gene matches: 7. Germline assignment: CDR1 SGDLS and CDR2 YYNGEE. CDR3 protein: CASSGKDRVDTQYF. CDR3 sequence (DNA): TGTGCCAGCAGCGGAAAAGACAGGGTGGATACGCAGTATTTT.

In this sample, this clone turned up a few times. The rearrangement joins TRBV4-3 to TRBJ2-7; a possible D gene is TRBD2 (5 bases). V was pared by 1 base and J by 4 bases, with 14 bases between. The germline CDR1 and CDR2 sequences are LGHNA and YSLEER. The CDR3 is 15 amino acids. The CDR3 loop reads CASSQGVADFYEQYF. For the CDR3, the DNA is TGCGCCAGCAGCCAAGGGGTGGCGGACTTTTACGAGCAGTACTTC.

This rearrangement joins TRBV6-1 to TRBJ1-5; 8 bases fit TRBD1. Trimming took 5 bases from V and 3 from J; bases not matched to a gene: 3. This CDR3 region has 14 residues. In germline, CDR1 is MNHNS, CDR2 SASEGT. The CDR3 nucleotides are TGTGCCAGCAGTTTGACAGGGGACAATCAGCCCCAGCATTTT. Protein sequence: CASSLTGDNQPQHF.

CDR3 coding DNA: TGTGCCAGCAGCGGTCCGGGACAGTCTCCTCCCTTAGGCTACACCTTC. It translates to CASSGPGQSPPLGYTF. The chain combines TRBV5-8 with TRBJ1-2; TRBD1 aligns across 7 bases. J gave up 8 bases and V 4 bases, and 17 bases lay outside the gene matches. Germline V CDR1 and CDR2: SGHTS, YDEGEE. This CDR3 is 16 amino acids long.